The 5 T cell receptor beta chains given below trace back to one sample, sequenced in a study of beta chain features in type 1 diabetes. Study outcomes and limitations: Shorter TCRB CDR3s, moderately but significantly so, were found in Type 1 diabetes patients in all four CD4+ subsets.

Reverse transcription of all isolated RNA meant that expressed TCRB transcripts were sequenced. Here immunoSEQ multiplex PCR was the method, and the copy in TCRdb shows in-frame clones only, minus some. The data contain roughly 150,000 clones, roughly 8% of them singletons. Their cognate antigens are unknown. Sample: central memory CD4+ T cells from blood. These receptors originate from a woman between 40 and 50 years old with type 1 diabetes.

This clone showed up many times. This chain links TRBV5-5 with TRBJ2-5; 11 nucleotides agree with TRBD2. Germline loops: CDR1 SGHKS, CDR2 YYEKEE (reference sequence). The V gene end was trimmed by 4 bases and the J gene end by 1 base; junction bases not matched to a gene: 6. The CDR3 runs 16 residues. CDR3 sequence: CASSPTGTSGQETQYF. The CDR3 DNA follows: TGTGCCAGCAGCCCCACCGGGACTAGCGGCCAAGAGACCCAGTACTTC.

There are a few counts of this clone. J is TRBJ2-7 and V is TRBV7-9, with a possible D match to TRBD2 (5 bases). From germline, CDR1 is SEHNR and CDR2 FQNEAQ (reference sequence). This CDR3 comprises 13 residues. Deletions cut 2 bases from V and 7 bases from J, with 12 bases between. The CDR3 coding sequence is TGTGCCAGCAGCTTAAATCGTGAGGGAGAGCAGTACTTC. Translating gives CASSLNREGEQYF.

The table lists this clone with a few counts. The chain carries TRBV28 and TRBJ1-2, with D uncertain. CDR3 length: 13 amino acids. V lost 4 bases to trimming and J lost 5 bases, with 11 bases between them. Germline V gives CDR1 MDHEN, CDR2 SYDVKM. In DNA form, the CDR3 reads TGTGCCAGCAGTTCGGTTGGAGATTATGGCTACACCTTC. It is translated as CASSSVGDYGYTF.

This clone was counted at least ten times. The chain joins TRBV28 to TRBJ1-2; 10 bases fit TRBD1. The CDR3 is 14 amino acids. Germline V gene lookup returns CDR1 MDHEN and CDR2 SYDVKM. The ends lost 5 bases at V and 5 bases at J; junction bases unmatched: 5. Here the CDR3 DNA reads TGTGCCAGCAGTACTACGGGACAGGGGTATGGCTACACCTTC. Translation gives CASSTTGQGYGYTF.

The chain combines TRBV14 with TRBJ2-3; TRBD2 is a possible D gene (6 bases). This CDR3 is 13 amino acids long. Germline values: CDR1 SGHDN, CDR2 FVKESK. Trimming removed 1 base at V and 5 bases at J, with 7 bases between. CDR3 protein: CASSQVGGDTQYF. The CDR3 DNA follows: TGTGCCAGCAGCCAAGTCGGGGGAGATACGCAGTATTTT. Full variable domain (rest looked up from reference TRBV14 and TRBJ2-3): EAGVTQFPSHSVIEKGQTVTLRCDPISGHDNLYWYRRVMGKEIKFLLHFVKESKQDESGMPNNRFLAERTGGTYSTLKVQPAELEDSGVYFCASSQVGGDTQYFGPGTRLTVL.